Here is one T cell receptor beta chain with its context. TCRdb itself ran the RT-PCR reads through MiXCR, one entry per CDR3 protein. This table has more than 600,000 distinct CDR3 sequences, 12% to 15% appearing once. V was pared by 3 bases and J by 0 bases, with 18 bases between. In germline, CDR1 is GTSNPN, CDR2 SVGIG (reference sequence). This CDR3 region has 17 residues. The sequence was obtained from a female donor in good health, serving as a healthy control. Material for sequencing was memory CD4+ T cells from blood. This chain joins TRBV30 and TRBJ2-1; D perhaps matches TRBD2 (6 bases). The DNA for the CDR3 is TGTGCCTGGAGGAAGCCGACTAGGACCAGCTCCTACAATGAGCAGTTCTTC. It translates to CAWRKPTRTSSYNEQFF.